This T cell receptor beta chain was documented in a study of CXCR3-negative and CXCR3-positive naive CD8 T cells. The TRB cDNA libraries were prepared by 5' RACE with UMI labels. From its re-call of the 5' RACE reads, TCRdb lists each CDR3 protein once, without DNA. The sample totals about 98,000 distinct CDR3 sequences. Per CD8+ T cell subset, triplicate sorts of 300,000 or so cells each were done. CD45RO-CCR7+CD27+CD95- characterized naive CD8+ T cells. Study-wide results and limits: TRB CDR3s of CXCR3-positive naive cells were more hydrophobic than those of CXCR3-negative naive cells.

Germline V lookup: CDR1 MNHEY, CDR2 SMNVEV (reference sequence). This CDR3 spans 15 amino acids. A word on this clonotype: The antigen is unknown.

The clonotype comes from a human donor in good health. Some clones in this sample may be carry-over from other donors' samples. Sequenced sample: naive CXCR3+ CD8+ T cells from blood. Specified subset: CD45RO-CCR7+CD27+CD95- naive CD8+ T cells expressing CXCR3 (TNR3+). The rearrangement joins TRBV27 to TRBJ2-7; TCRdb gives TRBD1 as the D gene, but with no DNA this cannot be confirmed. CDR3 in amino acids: CASSLRTGGLYEQYF.